This TCR beta chain originates from a study of cytomegalovirus exposure and HLA in healthy donors. A few counts support this clone. Amplification used 60 Vbeta primers and 13 Jbeta primers. TCRdb's copy holds only in-frame clones and misses some; the assay was immunoSEQ multiplex PCR. The sample includes around 100,000 clones, roughly 66% of them seen just once. V trimming: 0 bases; J trimming: 3 bases; junction bases outside the gene matches: 2. The CDR3 length is 15 residues. The germline V gene encodes CDR1 MNHEY and CDR2 SVGAGI. Sampled while nominally healthy, donors likely had unrecorded immune exposures.

This TCR derives from a man aged 25-40 years in good health and CMV-seronegative. The V call is TRBV6-5, the J call TRBJ2-7; 10 bases match TRBD1. Sequencing was carried out using PBMCs. This chain's CDR3 is CASSYSRDRGYEQYF. In DNA, the CDR3 is TGTGCCAGCAGTTACTCCAGGGACAGGGGCTACGAGCAGTACTTC.